Listed here are 4 T cell receptor beta chains from one sample, sequenced in a study of circulating tumor DNA in untreated peripheral T-cell lymphoma. Assay: immunoSEQ multiplex PCR; the TCRdb copy retains only in-frame clones and omits some. This table holds hundreds of clones, 80% to 90% found once. The sample taken for sequencing was cell-free DNA from blood serum. The receptors originated from a human donor with peripheral T-cell lymphoma.

The chain is built from TRBV5-1 and TRBJ2-2; TRBD1 agrees at 7 bases. This CDR3 comprises 15 residues. V lost 4 bases and J lost 1; bases outside the gene matches: 4. Per the germline V gene, CDR1 is SGHRS and CDR2 is YFSETQ. The CDR3 sequence: CASSNDRVNTGELFF. As DNA, the CDR3 is TGCGCCAGCAGCAACGACAGGGTGAACACCGGGGAGCTGTTTTTT.

Points on this clone: The junction does not match germline at one end; this may be a read error. The CDR3 DNA follows: TGTGCCAGCAGTTTCGCCGGGACTAGCTCTCTAATCTACCACTTC. Translated, it gives CASSFAGTSSLIYHF. The V call is TRBV28, the J call TRBJ2-4; 9 bases are shared with TRBD2. The germline gives CDR1 MDHEN, CDR2 SYDVKM. This CDR3 region has 15 residues.

The chain uses TRBV25-1 and TRBJ1-2; D is undetermined. The CDR3 length is 10 residues. From germline, CDR1 is MGHDK and CDR2 SYGVNS. V was cut by 4 bases and J by 8 bases, with 5 bases left in between. As DNA, the CDR3 is TGTGCCAGCAGTGCTGGAGGCTACACCTTC. Protein: CASSAGGYTF.

The CDR3 DNA is TGTGCCGCTAGTACGTGGACTAGCGGACGAAATGAGCAGTTCTTC. It specifies CAASTWTSGRNEQFF. The V and J genes are TRBV6-1 and TRBJ2-1, with 10 positions matching TRBD2. Germline V gene lookup returns CDR1 MNHNS and CDR2 SASEGT. The CDR3 length is 15 residues. The J segment lost 7 bases and the V segment lost 11 bases, leaving 14 bases of the junction unmatched.